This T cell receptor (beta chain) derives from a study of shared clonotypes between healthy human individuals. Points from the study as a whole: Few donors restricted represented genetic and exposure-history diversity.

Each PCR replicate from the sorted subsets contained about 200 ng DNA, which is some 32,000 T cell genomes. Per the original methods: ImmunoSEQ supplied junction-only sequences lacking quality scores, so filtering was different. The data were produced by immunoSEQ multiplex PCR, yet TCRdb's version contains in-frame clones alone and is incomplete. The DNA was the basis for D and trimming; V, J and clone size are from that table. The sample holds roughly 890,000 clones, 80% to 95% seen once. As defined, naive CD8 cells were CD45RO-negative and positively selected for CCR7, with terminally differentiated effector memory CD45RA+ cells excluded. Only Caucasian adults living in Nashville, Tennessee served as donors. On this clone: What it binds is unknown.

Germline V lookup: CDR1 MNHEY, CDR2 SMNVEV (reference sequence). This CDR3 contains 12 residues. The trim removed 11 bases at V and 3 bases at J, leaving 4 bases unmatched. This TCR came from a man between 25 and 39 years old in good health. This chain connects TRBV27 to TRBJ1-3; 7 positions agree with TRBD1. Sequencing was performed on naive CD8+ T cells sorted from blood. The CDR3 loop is CASGTVGNTIYF. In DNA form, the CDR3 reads TGTGCCTCCGGGACAGTTGGAAACACCATATATTTT.